This T cell receptor beta chain derives from a study of blood T cell repertoires in COVID-19. Study details: The study drew acute and convalescent COVID-19 samples from the United States, Italy and Spain.

Methods used by the authors: Amplification from reference gene primers served as the basis for estimated nucleated cell counts. The data were produced by immunoSEQ multiplex PCR, yet TCRdb's version contains in-frame clones alone and is incomplete. From that table come the V and J calls and clone size; the DNA was used to work out D and trimming. The sample lists approximately 210,000 clones; less than 90% were seen once. The length of the CDR3 is 19 residues. Germline assignment: CDR1 MDHEN and CDR2 SYDVKM. Between the trimmed V and J ends, which lost 2 bases and 4 bases, there was a span of 24 bases.

The J gene is TRBJ1-5, the V gene TRBV28; weak D call: TRBD1 (5 bases). The sequenced material came from peripheral blood. The receptor was derived from a man in his thirties or forties with active or convalescent COVID-19. CDR3 bases: TGTGCCAGCAGTTTACGATCCTTAAACAGGATCCCCCTTAATCAGCCCCAGCATTTT. Translating it yields CASSLRSLNRIPLNQPQHF.